The next 6 T cell receptor beta chains were all read from a single sample in a study of blood T cells in healthy people across ages (dated by TCRdb to the mid-2010s). The method behind the library was 5' RACE. The listed sequencing device is Illumina HiSeq 2500. The second PCR ran for roughly 6 to 11 cycles and used a J-beta primer mix along with a sample-barcoded 5' primer. Using fastp at Q25 and MiXCR, TCRdb reprocessed the public reads and kept productive beta chains. Records with the same CDR3 protein are collapsed into one entry carrying the most frequent genes and DNA. The sample records roughly 800,000 distinct CDR3 sequences, approximately 25% of which are singletons. The top ten constitute more than 7.5% of the sample. These data are also associated with another study on T cells of mothers and their children.

Input material: blood. All receptors come from a boy younger than 18 in good health.

The chain employs TRBV9 and TRBJ2-7; 8 bases match TRBD1. V shed 4 bases and J 4 bases; nucleotides not matched to a gene: 7. CDR1 is SGDLS and CDR2 is YYNGEE in the germline V gene. There are 14 residues in the CDR3. DNA of the CDR3: TGTGCCAGCAGCCCCGCAGGGGGCGATTACGAGCAGTACTTC. It specifies CASSPAGGDYEQYF.

The rearrangement joins TRBV15 to TRBJ2-1; 14 nucleotides agree with TRBD2. CDR1 is LNHNV and CDR2 is YYDKDF in the germline V gene (reference sequence). The ends lost 0 bases at V and 0 bases at J; junction bases unmatched: 10. The CDR3 covers 21 residues. This CDR3 is CATSREGTGLAGEISYNEQFF. DNA for the CDR3: TGTGCCACCAGCAGAGAAGGAACGGGACTAGCGGGAGAGATCTCCTACAATGAGCAGTTCTTC.

This clonotype was found many times. V gene TRBV10-3 combines with J gene TRBJ2-5, with 8 bases fitting TRBD2. The length of the CDR3 is 13 residues. Trimming removed 10 bases from V and 2 bases from J; junction bases left unmatched: 6. The germline CDR1 and CDR2 sequences are ENHRY and SYGVKD. This CDR3 reads CATGLAGQETQYF. The CDR3 DNA is TGTGCCACCGGATTAGCGGGACAAGAGACCCAGTACTTC.

This chain links TRBV2 with TRBJ2-5, with 9 bases fitting TRBD2. The end of the DNA aligns better with TRBJ2-1, so the J call may be wrong. This CDR3 region has 15 residues. CDR1 and CDR2 (germline): SNHLY, FYNNEI. CDR3 loop: CASSDLAGGIYEQFF. The CDR3, as DNA: TGTGCCAGCAGTGATCTTGCGGGAGGGATATATGAGCAGTTCTTC.

The rearrangement uses TRBV7-9 and TRBJ2-5; maybe TRBD1 (5 bases). Per the germline V gene, CDR1 is SEHNR and CDR2 is FQNEAQ (reference sequence). CDR3 length: 15 amino acids. V was clipped by 1 base and J by 7 bases, with 16 bases between them. The CDR3 loop reads CASSLEGLGLGTQYF. The CDR3 DNA follows: TGTGCCAGCAGCTTAGAAGGTCTGGGGCTGGGGACCCAGTACTTC.

Points on this clonotype: One end of the junction fails to match germline, which may point to a read error. This chain links TRBV6-5 with TRBJ1-2, with D tentatively TRBD1 (6 bases). The V gene's germline CDR1 is MNHEY and CDR2 SVGAGI. The CDR3 covers 18 residues. For the CDR3, the DNA is TGTGCCAGCAGTTACTTGGCCGGGACACGGGCTTTCAACTATGGCTGCACCTTC. Its translation: CASSYLAGTRAFNYGCTF.